The next 20 T cell receptor beta chains were all read from a single sample in a study of blood T cell repertoires in COVID-19. Sequencing was performed with immunoSEQ multiplex PCR; in TCRdb, only in-frame clones are kept and a portion is missing. The repertoire has approximately 170,000 clones, around four fifths of them found once; the top ten carry roughly 14%. The sequencing sample was made of peripheral blood. Receptor source: a woman aged 65 to 85 with COVID-19, enrolled during active disease.

The chain couples TRBV12-2 to TRBJ1-2; the listed D gene, TRBD1, was not tested against the DNA. TRBV12-2 is recorded as a pseudogene. The length of the CDR3 is 15 residues. The DNA for the CDR3 is TGTGCAAGCGGGAGGGACAGGGGATTCGTCTATGGCTACACCTTC. Encoded protein: CASGRDRGFVYGYTF.

The J gene is TRBJ1-3, the V gene TRBV27, with D tentatively TRBD1 (5 bases). The CDR3 sequence is 16 residues long. Germline V gene lookup returns CDR1 MNHEY and CDR2 SMNVEV (reference sequence). Trimming cost V 6 bases and J 8 bases, with 23 bases left between them. The CDR3 nucleotides are TGTGCCAGCAGACAAGATCTCGGGGGGACCGGTGACACCATATATTTT. Translating it yields CASRQDLGGTGDTIYF.

The chain has TRBV27 and TRBJ2-7, with 7 bases identical to TRBD1. This CDR3 region has 14 residues. The germline gives CDR1 MNHEY, CDR2 SMNVEV (reference sequence). The ends lost 5 bases at V and 3 bases at J; junction bases unmatched: 7. Here the CDR3 reads CASSVTGPNYEQYV. The CDR3 DNA reads TGTGCCAGCAGTGTGACAGGGCCGAACTACGAGCAGTACGTC.

The chain has TRBV2 and TRBJ2-1, with D unresolved. This CDR3 has 13 residues. CDR1 SNHLY and CDR2 FYNNEI come from the germline V gene. V gave up 3 bases and J gave up 12 bases, with 15 bases separating them. The CDR3 is CASSDSRSAMQFF. In DNA, the CDR3 is TGTGCCAGCAGTGATAGCCGGTCGGCAATGCAGTTCTTC.

The chain links TRBV5-4 to TRBJ1-1, with 8 bases identical to TRBD1. V was clipped by 2 bases and J by 1 base; unmatched bases: 7. The germline V gene has CDR1 SGHNT and CDR2 YYREEE (reference sequence). The CDR3 has 16 residues. The CDR3 is CASSLGDRPGNTEAFF. In DNA, the CDR3 is TGTGCCAGCAGCTTAGGGGACAGGCCAGGGAACACTGAAGCTTTCTTT.

The CDR3 region has the DNA TGTGCCAGCAGTTTAGACAGTCTGAACACTGAAGCTTTCTTT. It codes for CASSLDSLNTEAFF. The V call is TRBV28, the J call TRBJ1-1; D may be TRBD1 (5 bases). This CDR3 spans 14 amino acids. The V end lost 2 bases, the J end lost 0 bases, and 7 bases lay between the germline ends. CDR1 is MDHEN and CDR2 is SYDVKM in the germline V gene.

The CDR3 region is CASSHRTGTLNQPQHF. The CDR3 nucleotides are TGTGCCAGCAGTCACCGGACAGGGACTCTGAATCAGCCCCAGCATTTT. This sequence joins TRBV28 and TRBJ1-5; TRBD1 matches at 8 bases. V shed 5 bases, J shed 4 bases, and the junction held 10 bases outside the gene matches. Germline loops: CDR1 MDHEN, CDR2 SYDVKM. The CDR3 is 16 amino acids.

This clone was seen many times. This chain connects TRBV24-1 to TRBJ2-1; 7 nucleotides align to TRBD2. V gave up 4 bases and J gave up 15 bases; unmatched junction bases: 11. The CDR3 sequence is 13 residues long. The germline gives CDR1 KGHDR, CDR2 SFDVKD. CDR3 DNA sequence: TGTGCCACCAGTGACCCGGACGGGCGGGGGTCGTTCTTC. Translation gives CATSDPDGRGSFF.

The V call is TRBV6-5, the J call TRBJ2-7; 9 bases agree with TRBD1. The V gene end was trimmed by 6 bases and the J gene end by 4 bases; junction bases not matched to a gene: 10. This CDR3 is 15 amino acids long. The germline V gene encodes CDR1 MNHEY and CDR2 SVGAGI. CDR3 in amino acids: CASSLRDRENYEQYV. In DNA, the CDR3 is TGTGCCAGCAGCCTCCGGGACAGGGAAAATTACGAGCAGTACGTC.

This chain connects TRBV30 to TRBJ1-3; TRBD1 agrees at 7 bases. CDR3 length equals 15 residues. Germline values: CDR1 GTSNPN, CDR2 SVGIG (reference sequence). Trimming cost V 3 bases and J 4 bases; bases outside gene matches: 9. CDR3 coding DNA: TGTGCCTGGAGCGAGACAGGGAGAGGAGGAAACACCATATATTTT. Translation gives CAWSETGRGGNTIYF.

The V call is TRBV9, the J call TRBJ2-7; D is undetermined. CDR1 and CDR2 (germline): SGDLS, YYNGEE. The CDR3 loop spans 13 amino acids. V was shortened by 2 bases and J by 0 bases, with 6 bases between the two germline ends. The CDR3 loop is CASSVGSSYEQYF. The DNA for the CDR3 is TGTGCCAGCAGCGTGGGCAGCTCCTACGAGCAGTACTTC.

The V and J genes are TRBV6-5 and TRBJ1-6, with 8 bases identical to TRBD1. The ends lost 4 bases at V and 10 bases at J; junction bases unmatched: 9. The CDR3 covers 15 residues. CDR1 is MNHEY and CDR2 is SVGAGI in the germline V gene. Here the CDR3 reads CASSSPGQGGSPLHF. The CDR3 DNA is TGTGCCAGCAGTTCCCCAGGACAGGGCGGATCACCCCTCCACTTT.

This chain uses TRBV4-1 with TRBJ1-4; no definite D call. V was trimmed by 4 bases and J by 8 bases, leaving 14 bases between them. Germline lookup yields CDR1 MGHRA and CDR2 YSYEKL. The CDR3 loop spans 14 amino acids. CDR3 in DNA: TGCGCCAGCAGCCTGGCATATCCTTGGGAAAAACTGTTTTTT. Residues: CASSLAYPWEKLFF.

The chain couples TRBV7-8 to TRBJ1-2, with TRBD1 matching over 12 bases. This CDR3 region has 17 residues. Germline CDR1 reads SGHVS; CDR2 reads FQNEAQ. Trimming took 2 bases from V and 0 from J; bases not matched to a gene: 4. CDR3 loop: CASSLRDRGLTNYGYTF. CDR3 nucleotides: TGTGCCAGCAGCTTAAGGGACAGGGGGCTTACTAACTATGGCTACACCTTC. Looking up the rest from reference TRBV7-8 and TRBJ1-2 gives the full variable domain: GAGVSQSPRYKVAKRGQDVALRCDPISGHVSLFWYQQALGQGPEFLTYFQNEAQLDKSGLPSDRFFAERPEGSVSTLKIQRTQQEDSAVYLCASSLRDRGLTNYGYTFGSGTRLTVV.

The chain carries TRBV30 and TRBJ1-6; 8 positions agree with TRBD1. With 0 bases clipped from V and 9 bases from J, the junction kept 4 bases outside the gene matches. The germline CDR1 and CDR2 sequences are GTSNPN and SVGIG (reference sequence). CDR3 length: 14 amino acids. The CDR3 protein is CAWSVSGGGSPLHF. CDR3 sequence (DNA): TGTGCCTGGAGTGTATCAGGGGGCGGTTCACCCCTCCACTTT. Complete variable domain (other parts from reference TRBV30 and TRBJ1-6): SQTIHQWPATLVQPVGSPLSLECTVEGTSNPNLYWYRQAAGRGLQLLFYSVGIGQISSEVPQNLSASRPQDRQFILSSKKLLLSDSGFYLCAWSVSGGGSPLHFGNGTRLTVT.

This clone came up a few times. This CDR3 reads CASSQVRGSHNSPLHF. CDR3 sequence (DNA): TGTGCCAGCAGCCAAGTGCGGGGAAGTCATAATTCACCCCTCCACTTT. This sequence joins TRBV3-1 (or the pseudogene TRBV3-2) and TRBJ1-6; D is undetermined. This CDR3 contains 16 residues. Germline CDR1 LGHDT, CDR2 YNNKEL (reference sequence). V lost 1 base and J 5 bases, leaving 12 bases between the germline ends.

The rearrangement joins TRBV12-5 to TRBJ1-1; D may be TRBD1 (5 bases). Germline CDR1 reads LGHNT; CDR2 reads FRNRAP. The CDR3 loop spans 15 amino acids. V was trimmed by 3 bases and J by 5 bases, leaving 16 bases between them. CDR3 sequence: CASGFWGGVGTEAFF. For the CDR3, the DNA is TGTGCTAGTGGTTTTTGGGGAGGGGTAGGAACTGAAGCTTTCTTT.

This chain uses TRBV6-1 with TRBJ2-7; a possible D gene is TRBD2 (6 bases). Deletions cut 0 bases from V and 4 bases from J, with 13 bases between. This CDR3 spans 15 amino acids. Germline CDR1 and CDR2: MNHNS and SASEGT. The CDR3 sequence is CASSEAVLAIYEQYV. The DNA of the CDR3 is TGTGCCAGCAGTGAAGCGGTTCTAGCGATTTACGAGCAGTACGTC.

This clone appeared a few times. This chain links TRBV12-3 or TRBV12-4 with TRBJ1-2, with TRBD1 matching over 7 bases. There are 13 residues in the CDR3. The V gene end was trimmed by 7 bases and the J gene end by 7 bases; junction bases not matched to a gene: 9. CDR3 nucleotides: TGTGCCAGCACAAGACAGGGAGGAGGTGGCTACACCTTC. This encodes CASTRQGGGGYTF.

CDR3 in amino acids: CASSQDIMGAAEAFF. The CDR3 nucleotides read TGTGCCAGCAGCCAAGATATTATGGGGGCCGCTGAAGCTTTCTTT. This chain connects TRBV4-2 to TRBJ1-1; a weak D match, TRBD1 (6 bases). The V end was cut by 0 bases, the J end by 6 bases, with 14 bases between. Germline loops: CDR1 LGHNA, CDR2 YNFKEQ. CDR3 length: 15 residues.